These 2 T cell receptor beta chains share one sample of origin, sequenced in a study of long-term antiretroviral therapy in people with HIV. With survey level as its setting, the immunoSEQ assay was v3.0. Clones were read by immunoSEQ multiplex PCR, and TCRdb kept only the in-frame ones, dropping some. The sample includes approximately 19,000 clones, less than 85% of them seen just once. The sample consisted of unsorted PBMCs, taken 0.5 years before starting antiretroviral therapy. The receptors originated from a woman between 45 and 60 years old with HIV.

CDR3: CASSGGRDRGYTF. In nucleotides, the CDR3 is TGTGCCAGCTCCGGAGGCAGGGATAGGGGCTACACCTTC. V usage is TRBV18 and J usage is TRBJ1-2, with D perhaps TRBD1 (5 bases). V shed 6 bases and J shed 8 bases, with 16 bases lying between them. The CDR3 consists of 13 residues. Germline-derived CDR1 and CDR2 are KGHSH and LQKENI.

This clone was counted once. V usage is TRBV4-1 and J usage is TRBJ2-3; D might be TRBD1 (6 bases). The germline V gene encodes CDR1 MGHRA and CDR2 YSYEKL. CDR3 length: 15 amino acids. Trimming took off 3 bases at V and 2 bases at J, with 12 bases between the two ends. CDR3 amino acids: CASSQYAGATDTQYF. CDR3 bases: TGCGCCAGCAGCCAGTACGCAGGGGCCACAGATACGCAGTATTTT.